Following are 24 T cell receptor beta chains from one sample sequenced in a study of cytomegalovirus exposure and HLA in healthy donors. The PCR used 60 Vbeta and 13 Jbeta primers. TCRdb keeps only in-frame clones here, not all; method: immunoSEQ multiplex PCR. The data hold roughly 180,000 clones, with 79% observed a single time. Sequencing used PBMCs. These receptors all stem from a girl aged 5 to 17 in good health and CMV-seropositive.

This chain links TRBV15 with TRBJ2-1, with TRBD2 matching over 7 bases. There are 15 residues in the CDR3. Per germline, CDR1 LNHNV and CDR2 YYDKDF (reference sequence). The ends lost 5 bases at V and 3 bases at J; junction bases unmatched: 7. CDR3 loop: CATSRGGGVYNEQFF. CDR3 bases: TGTGCCACCAGCCGTGGGGGAGGGGTCTACAATGAGCAGTTCTTC.

The chain combines TRBV5-6 with TRBJ2-7, with 10 bases lining up with TRBD2. CDR3 length equals 16 residues. The germline gives CDR1 SGHDT, CDR2 YYEEEE. J was trimmed by 3 bases and V by 2 bases; bases with no gene match: 8. DNA of the CDR3: TGTGCCAGCAGCTTTAACCTAAGACTAGCGGGCTACGAGCAGTACTTC. Translating it yields CASSFNLRLAGYEQYF.

This chain connects TRBV6-5 to TRBJ2-2; D not resolved. Germline values: CDR1 MNHEY, CDR2 SVGAGI. Trimming left V 8 bases short and J 8 bases short, with 9 bases between. This CDR3 is 11 amino acids long. The CDR3 DNA reads TGTGCCAGCTCCGACTCTGGGGAGCTGTTTTTT. Translation: CASSDSGELFF.

The chain couples TRBV6-1 to TRBJ1-5, with no clear D. Germline values: CDR1 MNHNS, CDR2 SASEGT. This CDR3 comprises 15 residues. Trimming shortened V by 4 bases and J by 0 bases, and 10 bases separated the two germline ends. As DNA, the CDR3 is TGTGCCAGCAGTGGACAAGACAATAGCAATCAGCCCCAGCATTTT. Amino acids: CASSGQDNSNQPQHF.

The V gene is TRBV7-9, the J gene TRBJ1-5; 7 bases fit TRBD1. Trimming cost V 1 base and J 3 bases; bases outside gene matches: 6. CDR1 and CDR2 from the germline V gene are SEHNR and FQNEAQ (reference sequence). This CDR3 is built from 16 residues. DNA for the CDR3: TGTGCCAGCAGCTTAGGTGCAGGGGGACCCAATCAGCCCCAGCATTTT. This encodes CASSLGAGGPNQPQHF.

V gene TRBV5-1 combines with J gene TRBJ2-2; no definite D call. The V gene lost 5 bases and the J gene lost 1 base, with 9 bases spanning the gap. Germline assignment: CDR1 SGHRS and CDR2 YFSETQ. The CDR3 loop spans 14 amino acids. The CDR3 nucleotides are TGCGCCAGCAGTCCCTCGGGGAACACCGGGGAGCTGTTTTTT. Protein sequence: CASSPSGNTGELFF.

The J gene is TRBJ1-2, the V gene TRBV6-5; D is possibly TRBD1 (5 bases). Trimming pared 5 bases from V and 5 bases from J, leaving 12 bases between. The germline V gene has CDR1 MNHEY and CDR2 SVGAGI. This CDR3 contains 13 residues. The CDR3 nucleotides are TGTGCCAGCAGTCCCGGGACTCGATATGGCTACACCTTC. Translating gives CASSPGTRYGYTF.

This sequence joins TRBV7-9 and TRBJ1-1; 8 nucleotides align to TRBD1. Trimming removed 5 bases from V and 0 bases from J; junction bases left unmatched: 17. CDR1 is SEHNR and CDR2 is FQNEAQ in the germline V gene (reference sequence). The CDR3 totals 19 residues. In nucleotides, the CDR3 is TGTGCCAGCAGCCTTCCGGCCGGGACAGGAGGCGCTATGAACACTGAAGCTTTCTTT. Translation: CASSLPAGTGGAMNTEAFF.

The rearrangement joins TRBV6-1 to TRBJ2-1; a weak D match, TRBD2 (5 bases). Germline V lookup: CDR1 MNHNS, CDR2 SASEGT. The CDR3 sequence is 14 residues long. The V and J ends lost 4 bases and 7 bases respectively, with 14 bases between them. CDR3 region: CASSGLREPNEQFF. CDR3 nucleotides: TGTGCCAGCAGTGGACTTCGGGAACCTAATGAGCAGTTCTTC.

V is TRBV19 and J is TRBJ1-2, with D tentatively TRBD1 (5 bases). V dropped 1 base and J dropped 4 bases, with 10 bases sitting between them. Germline-derived CDR1 and CDR2 are LNHDA and SQIVND (reference sequence). The length of the CDR3 is 14 residues. DNA of the CDR3: TGTGCCAGTAGTATAGCGCAGGGAACCTATGGCTACACCTTC. It codes for CASSIAQGTYGYTF.

The chain combines TRBV30 with TRBJ1-2; 10 positions match TRBD1. CDR1 and CDR2 from the germline V gene are GTSNPN and SVGIG (reference sequence). Losses at the gene ends were 2 bases for V and 3 bases for J; bases not matched to a gene: 3. The CDR3 covers 14 residues. CDR3 nucleotides: TGTGCCTGGAGTCGACAGGGGGCGGACTATGGCTACACCTTC. This encodes CAWSRQGADYGYTF.

The chain recombines TRBV7-2 with TRBJ1-2; weak D call: TRBD1 (6 bases). V shed 5 bases and J shed 6 bases, with 16 bases lying between them. In germline, CDR1 is SGHTA, CDR2 FQGNSA. CDR3 length equals 14 residues. This chain's CDR3 is CASSPAGGADGYTF. The CDR3 DNA reads as TGTGCCAGCAGCCCCGCGGGGGGGGCGGATGGCTACACCTTC.

This clone turned up a few times. The chain has TRBV9 and TRBJ2-3, with D possibly TRBD2 on 5 matching bases. The CDR3 contains 15 residues. Trimming left V 0 bases short and J 2 bases short, with 10 bases between. Germline V CDR1 and CDR2: SGDLS, YYNGEE. CDR3 bases: TGTGCCAGCAGCGTAGTAGACTACCCCACAGATACGCAGTATTTT. Translation: CASSVVDYPTDTQYF.

The chain recombines TRBV7-9 with TRBJ2-3; D is uncertain. The CDR3 extends over 14 amino acids. Germline V CDR1 and CDR2: SEHNR, FQNEAQ (reference sequence). V lost 5 bases and J lost 2, with 11 bases in between. The CDR3 sequence: CASSDPWATDTQYF. DNA of the CDR3: TGTGCCAGCAGCGACCCGTGGGCCACAGATACGCAGTATTTT.

The chain has TRBV4-1 and TRBJ2-7; unclear D gene. The CDR3 runs 17 residues. Deletions cut 1 base from V and 0 bases from J, with 16 bases between. Germline-derived CDR1 and CDR2 are MGHRA and YSYEKL. This CDR3 is CASSQVVSAGSSYEQYF. For the CDR3, the DNA is TGCGCCAGCAGCCAAGTTGTCTCGGCAGGCAGCTCCTACGAGCAGTACTTC.

This clone showed up just a few times. V usage is TRBV6-4 and J usage is TRBJ2-3; D is unresolved. Per the germline V gene, CDR1 is MRHNA and CDR2 is SNTAGT. The CDR3 is 14 amino acids. V lost 0 bases and J 3 bases, leaving 7 bases between the germline ends. The CDR3 nucleotides read TGTGCCAGCAGTGACTCGGCGGCTACAGATACGCAGTATTTT. The encoded protein is CASSDSAATDTQYF.

The rearrangement joins TRBV11-2 to TRBJ2-5, with 10 bases matching TRBD2. V lost 3 bases and J lost 1; bases outside the gene matches: 2. This CDR3 is built from 15 residues. CDR1 SGHAT and CDR2 FQNNGV come from the germline V gene. The CDR3 DNA reads as TGTGCCAGCAGCTTTAGCGGGGGGACCCAAGAGACCCAGTACTTC. It codes for CASSFSGGTQETQYF.

V gene TRBV6-1 combines with J gene TRBJ1-2, with D unclear. Trimming took 4 bases from V and 2 from J, leaving 8 bases between them. Germline-derived CDR1 and CDR2 are MNHNS and SASEGT. The CDR3 has 13 residues. CDR3 amino acids: CASSAAMNYGYTF. CDR3 DNA: TGTGCCAGCAGTGCTGCGATGAACTATGGCTACACCTTC.

V usage is TRBV5-1 and J usage is TRBJ2-7; TRBD2 agrees at 7 bases. CDR1 and CDR2 from the germline V gene are SGHRS and YFSETQ. The CDR3 is 15 residues long. The junction had 8 bases not matched to a gene; V was cut back by 3 bases and J by 2 bases. For the CDR3, the DNA is TGCGCCAGCAGCTGGTGGGGGGGGACGACCTACGAGCAGTACTTC. This sequence encodes CASSWWGGTTYEQYF.

The chain recombines TRBV5-5 with TRBJ2-1; TRBD2 aligns across 7 bases. The CDR3 covers 15 residues. Germline V lookup: CDR1 SGHKS, CDR2 YYEKEE (reference sequence). V shed 4 bases and J 6 bases; nucleotides not matched to a gene: 10. CDR3 protein: CASSPWSGVGNEQFF. CDR3 coding DNA: TGTGCCAGCAGCCCCTGGAGCGGGGTCGGCAATGAGCAGTTCTTC.

The J gene is TRBJ1-4, the V gene TRBV4-3, with 9 bases that match TRBD1. Losses at the gene ends were 3 bases for V and 8 bases for J; bases not matched to a gene: 7. The germline V gene has CDR1 LGHNA and CDR2 YSLEER. This CDR3 contains 15 residues. The CDR3 coding sequence is TGCGCCAGCAGCCAGACAACCGGGACAGGGGAAAAACTGTTTTTT. Translated, it gives CASSQTTGTGEKLFF.

The CDR3 coding sequence is TGCGCCAGCAGTGAGGTGGGCAGCCCTCGCTCCTACGAGCAGTACTTC. This codes for CASSEVGSPRSYEQYF. This chain joins TRBV10-2 and TRBJ2-7; unclear D gene. Germline CDR1 WSHSY, CDR2 SAAADI. V was trimmed by 2 bases and J by 0 bases, leaving 14 bases between them. CDR3 size: 16 residues.

Here the CDR3 reads CASSARTSGGTDTQYF. In nucleotides, the CDR3 is TGTGCCAGCAGTGCCCGGACTAGCGGGGGTACAGATACGCAGTATTTT. The rearrangement links TRBV6-1 to TRBJ2-3; 13 nucleotides align to TRBD2. CDR3 length: 16 residues. The V gene's germline CDR1 is MNHNS and CDR2 SASEGT. With V trimmed by 4 bases and J by 3 bases, 4 bases remained unmatched.

The chain uses TRBV19 and TRBJ1-1; D is ambiguous. Germline V gene data show CDR1 as LNHDA and CDR2 as SQIVND (reference sequence). V lost 2 bases and J 4 bases, leaving 8 bases between the germline ends. The CDR3 runs to 13 residues. The CDR3 nucleotides read TGTGCCAGTAGTATACCGGGAATCACTGAAGCTTTCTTT. Its protein product is CASSIPGITEAFF.